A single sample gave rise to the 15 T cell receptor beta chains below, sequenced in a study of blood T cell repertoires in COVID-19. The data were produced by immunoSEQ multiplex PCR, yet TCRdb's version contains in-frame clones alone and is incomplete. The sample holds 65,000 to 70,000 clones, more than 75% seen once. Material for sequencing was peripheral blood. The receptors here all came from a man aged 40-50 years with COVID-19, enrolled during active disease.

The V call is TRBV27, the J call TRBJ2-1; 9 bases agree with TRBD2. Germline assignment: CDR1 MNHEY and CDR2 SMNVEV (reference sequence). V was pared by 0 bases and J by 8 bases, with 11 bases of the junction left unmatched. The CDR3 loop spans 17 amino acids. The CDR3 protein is CASSLSIGRGGGDEQFF. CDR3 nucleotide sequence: TGTGCCAGCAGTTTATCGATTGGGCGTGGCGGGGGGGATGAGCAGTTCTTC.

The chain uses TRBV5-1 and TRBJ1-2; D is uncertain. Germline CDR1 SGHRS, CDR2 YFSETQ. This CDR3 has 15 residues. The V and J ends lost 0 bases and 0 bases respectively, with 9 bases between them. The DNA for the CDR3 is TGCGCCAGCAGCTTGGGAGGGCTTGCTAACTATGGCTACACCTTC. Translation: CASSLGGLANYGYTF.

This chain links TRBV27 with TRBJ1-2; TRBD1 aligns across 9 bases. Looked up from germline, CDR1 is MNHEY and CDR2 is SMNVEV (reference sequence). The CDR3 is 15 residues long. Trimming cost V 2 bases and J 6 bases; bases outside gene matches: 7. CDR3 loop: CASSLEGTGFDGYTF. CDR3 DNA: TGTGCCAGCAGTTTAGAAGGGACAGGGTTTGATGGCTACACCTTC.

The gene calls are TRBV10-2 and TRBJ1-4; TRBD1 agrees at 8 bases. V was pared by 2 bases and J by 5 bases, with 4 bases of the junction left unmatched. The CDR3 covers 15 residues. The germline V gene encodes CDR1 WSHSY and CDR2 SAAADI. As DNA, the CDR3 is TGCGCCAGCAGTGAGGGGCGGACAGGGAATGAAAAACTGTTTTTT. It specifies CASSEGRTGNEKLFF.

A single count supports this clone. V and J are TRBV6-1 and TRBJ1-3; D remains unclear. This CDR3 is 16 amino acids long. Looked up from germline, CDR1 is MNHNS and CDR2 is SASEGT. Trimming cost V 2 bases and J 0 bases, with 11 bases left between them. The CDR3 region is CASSENAPRSGNTIYF. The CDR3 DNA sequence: TGTGCCAGCAGTGAAAACGCGCCCCGCTCTGGAAACACCATATATTTT.

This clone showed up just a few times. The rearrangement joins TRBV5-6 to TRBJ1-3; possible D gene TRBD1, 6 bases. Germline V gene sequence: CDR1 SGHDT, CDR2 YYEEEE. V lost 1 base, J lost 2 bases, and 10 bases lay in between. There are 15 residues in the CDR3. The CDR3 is CASSLTGLAGNTIYF. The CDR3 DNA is TGTGCCAGCAGCTTGACAGGGCTAGCTGGAAACACCATATATTTT.

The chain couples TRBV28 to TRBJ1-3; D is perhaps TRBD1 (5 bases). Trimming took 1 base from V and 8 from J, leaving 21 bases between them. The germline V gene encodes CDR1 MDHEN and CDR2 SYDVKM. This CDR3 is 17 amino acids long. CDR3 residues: CASSLYGREPHRDTIYF. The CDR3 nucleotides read TGTGCCAGCAGTTTATATGGCAGGGAACCACATCGGGACACCATATATTTT.

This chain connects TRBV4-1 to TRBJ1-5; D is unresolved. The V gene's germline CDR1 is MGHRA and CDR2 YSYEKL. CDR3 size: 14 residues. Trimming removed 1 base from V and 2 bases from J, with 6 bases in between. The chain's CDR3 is CASSQVERNQPQHF. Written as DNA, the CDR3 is TGCGCCAGCAGCCAAGTTGAGCGCAATCAGCCCCAGCATTTT.

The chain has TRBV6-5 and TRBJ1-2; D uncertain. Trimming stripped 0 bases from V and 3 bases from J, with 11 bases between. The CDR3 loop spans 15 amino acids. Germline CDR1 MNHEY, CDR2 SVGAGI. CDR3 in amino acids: CASSYSISPYYGYTF. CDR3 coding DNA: TGTGCCAGCAGTTACTCAATTAGCCCGTACTATGGCTACACCTTC.

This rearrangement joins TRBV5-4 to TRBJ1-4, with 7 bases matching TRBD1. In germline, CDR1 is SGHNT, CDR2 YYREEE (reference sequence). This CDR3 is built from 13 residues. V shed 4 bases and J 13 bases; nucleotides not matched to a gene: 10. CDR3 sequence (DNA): TGTGCCAGCAGCGGGGACAGCAGGGGCCCACTGTTTTTT. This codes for CASSGDSRGPLFF. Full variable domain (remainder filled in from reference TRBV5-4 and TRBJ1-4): ETGVTQSPTHLIKTRGQQVTLRCSSQSGHNTVSWYQQALGQGPQFIFQYYREEENGRGNFPPRFSGLQFPNYSSELNVNALELDDSALYLCASSGDSRGPLFFGSGTQLSVL.

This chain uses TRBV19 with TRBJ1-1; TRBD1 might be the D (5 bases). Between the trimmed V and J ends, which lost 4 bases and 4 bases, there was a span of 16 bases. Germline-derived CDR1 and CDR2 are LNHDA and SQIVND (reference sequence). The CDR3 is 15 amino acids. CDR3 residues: CASSSILQGSTEAFF. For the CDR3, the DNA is TGTGCCAGTAGTAGCATTCTTCAGGGTAGCACTGAAGCTTTCTTT.

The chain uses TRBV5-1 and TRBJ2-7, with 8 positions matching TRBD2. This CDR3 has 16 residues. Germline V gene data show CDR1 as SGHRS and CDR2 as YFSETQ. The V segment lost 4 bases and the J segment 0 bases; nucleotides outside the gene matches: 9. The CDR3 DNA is TGCGCCAGCAGCCCAGGAAGCGGGGGTAGCTCCTACGAGCAGTACTTC. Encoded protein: CASSPGSGGSSYEQYF.

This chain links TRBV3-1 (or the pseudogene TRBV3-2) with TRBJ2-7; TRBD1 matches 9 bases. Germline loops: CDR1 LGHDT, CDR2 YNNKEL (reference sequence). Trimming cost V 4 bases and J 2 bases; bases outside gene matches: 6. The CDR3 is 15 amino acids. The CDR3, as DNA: TGTGCCAGCAGCCGCCGGACAGGGGAGGCCTACGAGCAGTACTTC. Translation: CASSRRTGEAYEQYF.

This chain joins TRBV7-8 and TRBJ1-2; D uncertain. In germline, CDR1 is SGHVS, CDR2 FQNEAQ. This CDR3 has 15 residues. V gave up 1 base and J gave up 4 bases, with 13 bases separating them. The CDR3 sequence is CASSLVGNDGYGYTF. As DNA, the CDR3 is TGTGCCAGCAGCTTAGTCGGGAATGACGGCTATGGCTACACCTTC.

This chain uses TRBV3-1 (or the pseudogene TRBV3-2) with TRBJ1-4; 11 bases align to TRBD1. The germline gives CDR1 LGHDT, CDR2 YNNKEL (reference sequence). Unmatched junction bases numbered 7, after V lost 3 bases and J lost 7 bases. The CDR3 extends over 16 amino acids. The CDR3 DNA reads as TGTGCCAGCAGCCAGGGACAGGGGGTCCTCGGTGAAAAACTGTTTTTT. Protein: CASSQGQGVLGEKLFF.